Shown below are 23 T cell receptor beta chains from a single sample sequenced in a study of blood T cell repertoires in COVID-19 (dated by TCRdb to 2020 to 2021). The method was the immunoSEQ multiplex PCR assay. The table was pulled from immuneACCESS by TCRdb, which kept in-frame rearrangements only. Such tables lose some clones; where checked, under half of the loss comes from unresolved V genes, and the rest has no known cause. This sample has about 180,000 clones in its table, and 80% to 90% of those were observed once. Of the sample, approximately 9% is held by the ten largest clones. Sequencing used PBMCs or T cells enriched from blood (not recorded which). The receptors here all came from a woman between 18 and 29 years old who had recovered from COVID-19.

The chain employs TRBV7-6 and TRBJ1-1; maybe TRBD1 (5 bases). Deletions cut 5 bases from V and 6 bases from J, with 16 bases between. The V gene's germline CDR1 is SGHVS and CDR2 FNYEAQ. CDR3 length equals 14 residues. CDR3 protein: CASSPGAGRSEAFF. The CDR3 DNA reads TGTGCCAGCAGCCCTGGAGCGGGGCGCTCTGAAGCTTTCTTT. Using reference TRBV7-6 and TRBJ1-1 for the parts outside the CDR3, the full variable domain is GAGVSQSPRYKVTKRGQDVALRCDPISGHVSLYWYRQALGQGPEFLTYFNYEAQQDKSGLPNDRFSAERPEGSISTLTIQRTEQRDSAMYRCASSPGAGRSEAFFGQGTRLTVV.

V gene TRBV19 combines with J gene TRBJ1-4; weak D call: TRBD1 (6 bases). Looked up from germline, CDR1 is LNHDA and CDR2 is SQIVND (reference sequence). Trimming took 5 bases from V and 5 from J, leaving 15 bases between them. CDR3 size: 15 residues. This chain's CDR3 is CASSPRAGANEKLFF. The CDR3 DNA follows: TGTGCCAGTAGTCCCCGGGCAGGGGCAAATGAAAAACTGTTTTTT.

The gene calls are TRBV19 and TRBJ2-2; TRBD2 might be the D (7 bases). Germline V lookup: CDR1 LNHDA, CDR2 SQIVND (reference sequence). This CDR3 is built from 16 residues. V shed 1 base and J shed 3 bases, with 12 bases lying between them. Written as DNA, the CDR3 is TGTGCCAGTAGTATAGTGGCGGGGGCGGACACCGGGGAGCTGTTTTTT. Its translation: CASSIVAGADTGELFF.

V usage is TRBV5-1 and J usage is TRBJ1-6; D not resolved. The CDR3 contains 13 residues. Germline CDR1 and CDR2: SGHRS and YFSETQ. Trimming shortened V by 0 bases and J by 7 bases, and 5 bases separated the two germline ends. Here the CDR3 reads CASSLGQNSPLHF. Written as DNA, the CDR3 is TGCGCCAGCAGCTTGGGTCAGAATTCACCCCTCCACTTT. Supplemented by reference TRBV5-1 and TRBJ1-6, the full variable domain reads KAGVTQTPRYLIKTRGQQVTLSCSPISGHRSVSWYQQTPGQGLQFLFEYFSETQRNKGNFPGRFSGRQFSNSRSEMNVSTLELGDSALYLCASSLGQNSPLHFGNGTRLTVT.

This clone came up many times. This sequence joins TRBV7-2 and TRBJ2-3; D may be TRBD2 (6 bases). Per the germline V gene, CDR1 is SGHTA and CDR2 is FQGNSA. V was trimmed by 1 base and J by 0 bases, leaving 11 bases between them. The CDR3 runs 16 residues. Written as DNA, the CDR3 is TGTGCCAGCAGCTTAGTCGGGGGTTCTAGCACAGATACGCAGTATTTT. This gives the protein CASSLVGGSSTDTQYF.

V gene TRBV2 combines with J gene TRBJ2-2; 9 bases line up with TRBD2. The CDR3 contains 16 residues. The germline V gene encodes CDR1 SNHLY and CDR2 FYNNEI. The J segment lost 4 bases and the V segment lost 10 bases, leaving 13 bases of the junction unmatched. CDR3 sequence reads: CATIFFAGGPTGELFF. DNA of the CDR3: TGTGCCACCATATTCTTCGCGGGGGGGCCCACCGGGGAGCTGTTTTTT.

The chain joins TRBV5-1 to TRBJ2-2; D might be TRBD1 (6 bases). V was shortened by 4 bases and J by 3 bases, with 13 bases between the two germline ends. The V gene's germline CDR1 is SGHRS and CDR2 YFSETQ. The CDR3 has 15 amino acids. The CDR3 reads CASSPDGQYTGELFF. In nucleotides, the CDR3 is TGCGCCAGCAGCCCGGACGGACAGTACACCGGGGAGCTGTTTTTT.

The rearrangement joins TRBV19 to TRBJ2-3, with 11 bases identical to TRBD2. This CDR3 contains 16 residues. CDR1 LNHDA and CDR2 SQIVND come from the germline V gene (reference sequence). V dropped 7 bases and J dropped 1; count of bases not matched to a gene: 7. CDR3 sequence: CASTIMTSGGTDTQYF. CDR3 in DNA: TGTGCCAGTACTATTATGACTAGCGGGGGCACAGATACGCAGTATTTT. Supplemented by reference TRBV19 and TRBJ2-3, the full variable domain reads DGGITQSPKYLFRKEGQNVTLSCEQNLNHDAMYWYRQDPGQGLRLIYYSQIVNDFQKGDIAEGYSVSREKKESFPLTVTSAQKNPTAFYLCASTIMTSGGTDTQYFGPGTRLTVL.

The chain links TRBV12-3 or TRBV12-4 to TRBJ1-1, with 9 positions matching TRBD1. CDR3 length equals 12 residues. V lost 8 bases to trimming and J lost 5 bases; unmatched junction nucleotides: 3. The CDR3 sequence is CASVDRGTEAFF. In DNA, the CDR3 is TGTGCCAGCGTAGACAGGGGGACTGAAGCTTTCTTT.

This clone was observed a handful of times. V gene TRBV7-2 combines with J gene TRBJ2-6, with 7 bases lining up with TRBD1. The junction had 9 bases not matched to a gene; V was cut back by 4 bases and J by 0 bases. The V gene's germline CDR1 is SGHTA and CDR2 FQGNSA. The CDR3 covers 18 residues. The CDR3 nucleotides are TGTGCCAGCAGCTGGACCGGGACAGTAAACTCTGGGGCCAACGTCCTGACTTTC. As protein: CASSWTGTVNSGANVLTF.

The J gene is TRBJ2-3, the V gene TRBV28, with 7 bases lining up with TRBD2. The length of the CDR3 is 16 residues. The V segment lost 5 bases and the J segment 2 bases; nucleotides outside the gene matches: 10. Germline V gives CDR1 MDHEN, CDR2 SYDVKM. CDR3 bases: TGTGCCAGCAGTGGCGGGCGGGAGTCACACACAGATACGCAGTATTTT. It translates to CASSGGRESHTDTQYF. The full variable domain, with the rest looked up from reference TRBV28 and TRBJ2-3, is DVKVTQSSRYLVKRTGEKVFLECVQDMDHENMFWYRQDPGLGLRLIYFSYDVKMKEKGDIPEGYSVSREKKERFSLILESASTNQTSMYLCASSGGRESHTDTQYFGPGTRLTVL.

The rearrangement joins TRBV9 to TRBJ1-1; D perhaps matches TRBD1 (5 bases). V dropped 0 bases and J dropped 0 bases, with 15 bases sitting between them. CDR1 SGDLS and CDR2 YYNGEE come from the germline V gene. This CDR3 spans 17 amino acids. The CDR3, as DNA: TGTGCCAGCAGCGTAGGGAGTGGGGCAGGATTGAACACTGAAGCTTTCTTT. Protein product: CASSVGSGAGLNTEAFF.

This clone has only a few counts. V usage is TRBV27 and J usage is TRBJ1-2, with unresolved D. Germline values: CDR1 MNHEY, CDR2 SMNVEV (reference sequence). The CDR3 contains 14 residues. Deletions cut 6 bases from V and 0 bases from J, with 11 bases between. Here the CDR3 reads CASSPRFSNYGYTF. The CDR3 DNA reads TGTGCCAGCAGCCCCCGGTTTTCTAACTATGGCTACACCTTC.

This clone appeared a single time. This chain connects TRBV7-2 to TRBJ1-2; the match to TRBD1 covers 8 bases. The CDR3 runs 13 residues. The J segment lost 4 bases and the V segment lost 4 bases, leaving 2 bases of the junction unmatched. CDR1 and CDR2 from the germline V gene are SGHTA and FQGNSA. CDR3 region: CASSSDRGYGYTF. The CDR3 DNA reads TGTGCCAGCAGCTCAGACAGGGGCTATGGCTACACCTTC.

J is TRBJ1-1 and V is TRBV4-2; no clear D gene. Looked up from germline, CDR1 is LGHNA and CDR2 is YNFKEQ. V gave up 1 base and J gave up 3 bases, with 3 bases separating them. The CDR3 sequence is 12 residues long. This CDR3 reads CASSQGDTEAFF. For the CDR3, the DNA is TGTGCCAGCAGCCAAGGAGACACTGAAGCTTTCTTT.

The chain links TRBV28 to TRBJ2-7; D possibly corresponds to TRBD2 (7 bases). V was cut by 10 bases and J by 5 bases, with 18 bases left in between. The CDR3 has 13 amino acids. In germline, CDR1 is MDHEN, CDR2 SYDVKM. The DNA of the CDR3 is TGTGCCATGGGAGGGTCGACAGGTGACGAGCAGTACTTC. It codes for CAMGGSTGDEQYF.

On this clone: The identical CDR3 is also encoded by other nucleotide sequences in the sample. J is TRBJ1-1 and V is TRBV10-2; 7 bases align to TRBD1. Germline V gene data show CDR1 as WSHSY and CDR2 as SAAADI. CDR3 length: 14 residues. V gave up 4 bases and J gave up 0 bases; unmatched junction bases: 2. CDR3 residues: CASSGGQLNTEAFF. In DNA form, the CDR3 reads TGCGCCAGCAGTGGGGGACAGCTGAACACTGAAGCTTTCTTT.

The chain recombines TRBV19 with TRBJ1-2; TRBD1 agrees at 8 bases. The V segment lost 6 bases and the J segment 5 bases; nucleotides outside the gene matches: 5. The CDR3 is 13 amino acids. From germline, CDR1 is LNHDA and CDR2 SQIVND (reference sequence). This CDR3 reads CASSDRGEYGYTF. The CDR3 DNA reads TGTGCCAGTAGCGACAGGGGAGAGTATGGCTACACCTTC.

This clone was seen only once. This chain connects TRBV27 to TRBJ2-5; D might be TRBD2 (6 bases). V was cut by 8 bases and J by 0 bases, with 16 bases left in between. The V gene's germline CDR1 is MNHEY and CDR2 SMNVEV (reference sequence). The length of the CDR3 is 15 residues. CDR3: CASWSPGDHQETQYF. The CDR3 bases are TGTGCCAGCTGGTCACCGGGGGACCACCAAGAGACCCAGTACTTC.

The rearrangement joins TRBV6-5 to TRBJ1-5; no definite D call. With 2 bases removed from V and 0 bases from J, the gap between germline ends came to 8 bases. This CDR3 spans 15 amino acids. CDR1 and CDR2 (germline): MNHEY, SVGAGI. This chain's CDR3 is CASSYTLSSNQPQHF. The CDR3 bases are TGTGCCAGCAGTTACACCCTTAGTAGCAATCAGCCCCAGCATTTT.

V and J are TRBV7-9 and TRBJ2-7, with 7 positions matching TRBD1. This CDR3 contains 16 residues. Germline trimming cut 3 bases from V and 4 bases from J; bases unmatched to any gene: 12. Per the germline V gene, CDR1 is SEHNR and CDR2 is FQNEAQ (reference sequence). The CDR3 region is CASSFWFGQGVYEQYF. CDR3 DNA: TGTGCCAGCAGCTTTTGGTTCGGGCAGGGGGTGTACGAGCAGTACTTC. Combining the CDR3 with reference TRBV7-9 and TRBJ2-7 gives the whole variable domain DTGVSQNPRHKITKRGQNVTFRCDPISEHNRLYWYRQTLGQGPEFLTYFQNEAQLEKSRLLSDRFSAERPKGSFSTLEIQRTEQGDSAMYLCASSFWFGQGVYEQYFGPGTRLTVT.

V gene TRBV7-9 combines with J gene TRBJ1-6, with D possibly TRBD1 on 6 matching bases. The CDR3 extends over 16 amino acids. V was shortened by 4 bases and J by 5 bases, with 15 bases between the two germline ends. Germline V gives CDR1 SEHNR, CDR2 FQNEAQ (reference sequence). CDR3 region: CASSYKRPGDNSPLHF. CDR3 sequence (DNA): TGTGCCAGCAGCTATAAGCGTCCAGGGGATAATTCACCCCTCCACTTT.

The V call is TRBV28, the J call TRBJ1-1; 7 bases are shared with TRBD1. The CDR3 has 15 residues. The J segment lost 0 bases and the V segment lost 2 bases, leaving 3 bases of the junction unmatched. Germline-derived CDR1 and CDR2 are MDHEN and SYDVKM. The chain's CDR3 is CASSLDRDMNTEAFF. The CDR3 DNA follows: TGTGCCAGCAGTTTAGACAGGGACATGAACACTGAAGCTTTCTTT.